The source of this TCR beta chain is a study of molecular identifiers for immune sequencing clone quantification. This clonotype was observed many times. With listed TCR primers and previously described methods, bulk TCR libraries were prepared. MiXCR was run by TCRdb on the PCR reads, yielding one entry per CDR3 protein. Altogether roughly 630,000 distinct CDR3 sequences are present, about 25% being singletons, with the ten largest covering 0.7% to 0.95%. Naive CD8 T cells were sorted, and the gate applied was CD8+CD4-CCR7+CD45RA+. This CDR3 has 15 amino acids. Germline assignment: CDR1 MNHNY and CDR2 SVGAGI (reference sequence). V gave up 5 bases and J gave up 4 bases; unmatched junction bases: 5.

Sequencing used naive CD8+ T cells from blood, with Jurkat cell RNA spiked in. The sample's subset: FACS-sorted CD8+CD4-CCR7+CD45RA+ naive T cells. The rearrangement joins TRBV6-6 to TRBJ2-3, with 11 bases that match TRBD1. The origin of this receptor is a human donor in good health. Some libraries in this study had Jurkat cell RNA spiked in. This CDR3 reads CASSTGTGGSDTQYF. The CDR3 DNA is TGTGCCAGCAGTACCGGGACAGGGGGATCAGATACGCAGTATTTT.